The rows below give T cell receptor beta chains drawn from one sample of a study of blood T cell repertoires in COVID-19. The protocol was immunoSEQ multiplex PCR, while the TCRdb copy is restricted to in-frame clones and leaves out a portion. The top ten clones hold 7.3% of a sample with 300,000 to 400,000 clones, about nine tenths of them seen once. Sequenced material: peripheral blood. The receptors shown here come from a woman in her seventies with COVID-19, enrolled during active disease. CDR3s include the opening cysteine and the closing phenylalanine or tryptophan. The order of the fields is J gene, V gene, CDR3 protein.

TRBJ1-4 TRBV5-1 CASSFGTGGEKLFF
TRBJ1-5 TRBV7-2 CASSLAGGGSQPQHF
TRBJ2-1 TRBV7-7 CASSSGSGDNEQFF
TRBJ1-1 TRBV5-6 CASSLGQGNSEAFF
TRBJ2-7 TRBV19 CASSDRGSYEQYF
TRBJ1-1 TRBV9 CASSTYQGNTEAFF
TRBJ1-4 TRBV10-3 CAISESPGQEKKLFF
TRBJ1-2 TRBV5-1 CASSLGQQNYGYTF
TRBJ1-4 TRBV29-1 CSARKGPPWEKLFF
TRBJ2-7 TRBV4-1 CASSRGGDSSYEQYF
TRBJ1-5 TRBV27 CASSTLGRGGGNQPQHF
TRBJ2-1 TRBV6-5 CASSSWSGGTNEQFF
TRBJ1-1 TRBV7-9 CASSSTNVYTEAFF
TRBJ2-1 TRBV7-8 CASSFRRDRGSYEQFF
TRBJ2-5 TRBV2 CASSRDRVETQYF
TRBJ1-5 TRBV6-5 CASGEQGQPQHF